This T cell receptor (beta chain) was recorded in a study of cytomegalovirus exposure and HLA in healthy donors. Overall study findings and caveats: In a later analysis, across HLA loci, associated TCR counts were highest for DRB1, lowest for HLA-C. One cluster of highly shared sequence variants probably arose as a sequencing artifact. When analyzed later, a missense DCLRE1C variant was found to be linked to TCR beta V- and J-gene trimming.

In the case of this clone: What it recognizes is unknown.

The PCR used 60 Vbeta and 13 Jbeta primers. TCRdb's copy holds only in-frame clones and misses some; the assay was immunoSEQ multiplex PCR. The table has 150,000 to 200,000 clones, under 85% seen once. This sequence originates from a female donor in good health and CMV-seronegative. The sequencing input was PBMCs.

The CDR3 DNA reads as TGTGCCAGCATTGGTAGAACCTACGAGCAGTACTTC. Translation gives CASIGRTYEQYF. The chain is built from TRBV28 and TRBJ2-7, with D unresolved. CDR3 length: 12 amino acids. Trimming stripped 7 bases from V and 2 bases from J, with 9 bases between. CDR1 and CDR2 from the germline V gene are MDHEN and SYDVKM.